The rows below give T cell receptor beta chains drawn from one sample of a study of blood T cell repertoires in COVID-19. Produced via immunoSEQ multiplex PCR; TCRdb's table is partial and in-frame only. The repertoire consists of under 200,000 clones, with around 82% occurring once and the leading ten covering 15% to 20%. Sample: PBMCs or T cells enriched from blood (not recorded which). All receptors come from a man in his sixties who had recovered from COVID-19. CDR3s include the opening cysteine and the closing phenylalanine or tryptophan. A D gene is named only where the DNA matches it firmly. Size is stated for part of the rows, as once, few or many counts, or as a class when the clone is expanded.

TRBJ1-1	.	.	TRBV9	CASSGWAKNTEAFF	TGTGCCAGCAGCGGATGGGCGAAGAACACTGAAGCTTTCTTT
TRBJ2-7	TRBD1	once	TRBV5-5	CASSLAGRGSYEQYF	TGTGCCAGCAGCTTGGCCGGCAGGGGGTCCTACGAGCAGTACTTC
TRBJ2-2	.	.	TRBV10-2	CASSEAKVLNTGELFF	TGCGCCAGCAGTGAGGCTAAAGTTCTGAACACCGGGGAGCTGTTTTTT
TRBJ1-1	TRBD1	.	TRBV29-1	CSYERPGQGTFFGTEAFF	TGCAGCTACGAGCGACCGGGACAGGGGACCTTCTTTGGCACTGAAGCTTTCTTT
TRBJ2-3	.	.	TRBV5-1	CASSLEGTRTDTQYF	TGCGCCAGCAGCTTGGAGGGGACACGCACAGATACGCAGTATTTT
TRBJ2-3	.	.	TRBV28	CASRLDSSSDTQYF	TGTGCCAGCCGCCTCGACAGTAGTTCGGATACGCAGTATTTT
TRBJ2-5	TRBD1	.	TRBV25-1	CASSWTGQETQYF	TGTGCCAGCAGCTGGACAGGGCAAGAGACCCAGTACTTC
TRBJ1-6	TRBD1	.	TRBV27	CASSYRGNNSPLHF	TGTGCCAGCAGTTACAGGGGAAATAATTCACCCCTCCACTTT
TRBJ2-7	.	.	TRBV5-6	CASTSLLNPQYEQYF	TGTGCCAGCACCAGCTTACTAAACCCCCAGTACGAGCAGTACTTC
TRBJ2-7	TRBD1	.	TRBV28	CASSLTGTGTYEQYF	TGTGCCAGCAGTTTAACCGGGACAGGGACCTACGAGCAGTACTTC
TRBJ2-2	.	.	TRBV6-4	CASSDTAQPNTGELFF	TGTGCCAGCAGTGATACAGCACAACCGAACACCGGGGAGCTGTTTTTT
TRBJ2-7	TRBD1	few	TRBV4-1	CASSPEDRSSYEQYF	TGCGCCAGCAGCCCAGAGGACAGGAGCTCCTACGAGCAGTACTTC
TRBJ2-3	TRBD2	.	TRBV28	CASSIAGGVRGYTQYF	TGTGCCAGCAGCATAGCGGGAGGGGTTAGGGGATATACGCAGTATTTT